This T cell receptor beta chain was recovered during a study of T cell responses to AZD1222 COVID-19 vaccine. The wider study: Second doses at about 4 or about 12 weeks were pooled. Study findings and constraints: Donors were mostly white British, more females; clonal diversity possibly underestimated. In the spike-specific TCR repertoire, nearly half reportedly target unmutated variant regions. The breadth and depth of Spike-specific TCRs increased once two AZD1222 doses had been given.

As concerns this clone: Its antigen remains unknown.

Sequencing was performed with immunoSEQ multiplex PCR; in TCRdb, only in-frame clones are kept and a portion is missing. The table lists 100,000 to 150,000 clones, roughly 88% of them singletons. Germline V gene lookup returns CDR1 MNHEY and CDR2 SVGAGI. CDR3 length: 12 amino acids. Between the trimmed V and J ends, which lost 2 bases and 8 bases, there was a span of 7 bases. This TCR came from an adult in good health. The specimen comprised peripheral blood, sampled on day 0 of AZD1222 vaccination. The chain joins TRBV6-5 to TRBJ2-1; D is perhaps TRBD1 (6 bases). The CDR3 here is CASSYGGDEQFF. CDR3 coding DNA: TGTGCCAGCAGTTACGGGGGCGATGAGCAGTTCTTC.